These 32 T cell receptor beta chains were all obtained from the same sample, sequenced in a study of cytotoxic CD8 clonotypes in ibrutinib-treated CLL. This table comes from immunoSEQ multiplex PCR, and its TCRdb copy is limited to in-frame clones, with some not included. The data show 250,000 to 350,000 clones, 70% to 80% seen once. The sequences come from PBMCs, collected at disease progression, from a patient treated with ibrutinib. The receptors were sampled from a human donor with chronic lymphocytic leukemia.

This sequence joins TRBV2 and TRBJ2-7; the D gene is possibly TRBD2 (5 bases). The V and J ends lost 3 bases and 9 bases respectively, with 9 bases between them. In germline, CDR1 is SNHLY, CDR2 FYNNEI. The CDR3 sequence is 11 residues long. CDR3 in amino acids: CASSDPGRQYF. CDR3 in DNA: TGTGCCAGCAGTGACCCGGGGAGGCAGTACTTC.

The rearrangement joins TRBV7-9 to TRBJ1-1; tentative D call: TRBD1 (6 bases). The V end lost 0 bases, the J end lost 0 bases, and 14 bases lay between the germline ends. The CDR3 has 17 residues. Germline V gene sequence: CDR1 SEHNR, CDR2 FQNEAQ (reference sequence). The CDR3, as DNA: TGTGCCAGCAGCTTAGCCGCCATACAGGGACTGAACACTGAAGCTTTCTTT. Amino acids: CASSLAAIQGLNTEAFF.

The V call is TRBV5-1, the J call TRBJ2-7; 11 nucleotides line up with TRBD1. The CDR3 totals 17 residues. V shed 4 bases, J shed 3 bases, and the junction held 12 bases outside the gene matches. Germline V lookup: CDR1 SGHRS, CDR2 YFSETQ. The CDR3 DNA follows: TGCGCCAGCAGCCCCGGGACAGGGGGAAAGAGTCTCTACGAGCAGTACTTC. Protein sequence: CASSPGTGGKSLYEQYF.

The V gene is TRBV19, the J gene TRBJ2-7; 8 positions agree with TRBD1. The V gene's germline CDR1 is LNHDA and CDR2 SQIVND (reference sequence). V trimming: 6 bases; J trimming: 2 bases; junction bases outside the gene matches: 6. This CDR3 region has 14 residues. DNA for the CDR3: TGTGCCAGTAGCCCCGCGACAGGGGCCTACGAGCAGTACTTC. It yields the protein CASSPATGAYEQYF.

This clone was detected a few times. The chain uses TRBV19 and TRBJ1-3; D is uncertain. Trimming cost V 6 bases and J 0 bases, with 9 bases left between them. The CDR3 length is 14 residues. CDR1 LNHDA and CDR2 SQIVND come from the germline V gene (reference sequence). The CDR3 reads CASRAWGSGNTIYF. CDR3 sequence (DNA): TGTGCCAGTAGAGCCTGGGGCTCTGGAAACACCATATATTTT.

The chain links TRBV5-4 to TRBJ1-1; D is perhaps TRBD1 (5 bases). This CDR3 has 12 residues. V lost 0 bases and J lost 8, with 8 bases in between. The V gene's germline CDR1 is SGHNT and CDR2 YYREEE (reference sequence). The DNA for the CDR3 is TGTGCCAGCAGCTTGGGGTCAGGGGAAGCTTTCTTT. It specifies CASSLGSGEAFF.

The V gene is TRBV9, the J gene TRBJ2-3; possible D gene TRBD2, 5 bases. This CDR3 has 15 residues. Germline CDR1 SGDLS, CDR2 YYNGEE. The V gene lost 0 bases and the J gene lost 6 bases, with 14 bases spanning the gap. In nucleotides, the CDR3 is TGTGCCAGCAGCGTAGGAGTTATAGCGTGGGATACGCAGTATTTT. Its protein is CASSVGVIAWDTQYF. The variable domain in full, completed from reference TRBV9 and TRBJ2-3, reads DSGVTQTPKHLITATGQRVTLRCSPRSGDLSVYWYQQSLDQGLQFLIQYYNGEERAKGNILERFSAQQFPDLHSELNLSSLELGDSALYFCASSVGVIAWDTQYFGPGTRLTVL.

This sequence joins TRBV19 and TRBJ2-5; possibly TRBD1 or TRBD2 for D (5 bases each). Trimming removed 5 bases at V and 5 bases at J, with 18 bases between. The CDR3 runs 15 residues. Germline CDR1 and CDR2: LNHDA and SQIVND (reference sequence). The CDR3 coding sequence is TGTGCCAGTAGTGTGGGACCCACCCCCACGGAGACCCAGTACTTC. Amino acids: CASSVGPTPTETQYF.

The rearrangement links TRBV6-1 to TRBJ2-7, with D possibly matching TRBD1 (5 bases). This CDR3 has 14 residues. V gave up 7 bases and J gave up 3 bases, with 16 bases separating them. The germline gives CDR1 MNHNS, CDR2 SASEGT. DNA of the CDR3: TGTGCCAGCACCTCCCACCGTCAGGGCTACGAGCAGTACTTC. This encodes CASTSHRQGYEQYF.

The chain has TRBV14 and TRBJ2-5; no clear D gene. CDR1 and CDR2 (germline): SGHDN, FVKESK. CDR3 size: 12 residues. The germline V and J ends were trimmed by 0 bases and 5 bases, with 4 bases remaining between them. The CDR3: CASSQEGETQYF. The DNA for the CDR3 is TGTGCCAGCAGCCAAGAAGGGGAGACCCAGTACTTC.

This rearrangement joins TRBV18 to TRBJ2-3, with D maybe TRBD1 (6 bases). The V end lost 4 bases, the J end lost 6 bases, and 11 bases lay between the germline ends. Germline loops: CDR1 KGHSH, CDR2 LQKENI. The CDR3 extends over 13 amino acids. The CDR3 loop is CASSLDRSDTQYF. CDR3 coding DNA: TGTGCCAGCTCACTCGACAGGTCGGATACGCAGTATTTT.

This sequence joins TRBV7-2 and TRBJ2-1; TRBD2 matches 10 bases. The CDR3 has 16 amino acids. V was clipped by 3 bases and J by 2 bases; unmatched bases: 4. From germline, CDR1 is SGHTA and CDR2 FQGNSA. Here the CDR3 reads CASSFVAGGTYNEQFF. The CDR3 nucleotides are TGTGCCAGCAGCTTCGTAGCGGGGGGCACCTACAATGAGCAGTTCTTC.

CDR3 amino acids: CASSLEFTDTQYF. The CDR3 DNA reads TGCGCCAGCAGCTTGGAGTTCACAGATACGCAGTATTTT. V is TRBV5-1 and J is TRBJ2-3, with D hard to call. Per germline, CDR1 SGHRS and CDR2 YFSETQ. The V and J ends lost 0 bases and 2 bases respectively, with 4 bases between them. The CDR3 is 13 amino acids.

This clone was seen only once. The V call is TRBV15, the J call TRBJ2-7, with TRBD1 matching 8 bases. The V and J ends lost 8 bases and 2 bases, in that order; junction bases with no gene match: 5. The CDR3 consists of 13 residues. Per the germline V gene, CDR1 is LNHNV and CDR2 is YYDKDF (reference sequence). The DNA of the CDR3 is TGTGCCACCGCGGCAGGGGGCCCCTACGAGCAGTACTTC. This encodes CATAAGGPYEQYF.

This chain connects TRBV2 to TRBJ2-1, with TRBD1 identical over 9 bases. J gave up 4 bases and V 9 bases, and 7 bases lay outside the gene matches. Germline-derived CDR1 and CDR2 are SNHLY and FYNNEI. The CDR3 consists of 14 residues. The CDR3: CASIPGTGYNEQFF. DNA for the CDR3: TGTGCCAGTATTCCCGGGACAGGGTACAATGAGCAGTTCTTC.

This chain joins TRBV19 and TRBJ2-3; D not resolved. The germline CDR1 and CDR2 sequences are LNHDA and SQIVND (reference sequence). V was shortened by 4 bases and J by 2 bases, with 16 bases between the two germline ends. This CDR3 has 16 residues. CDR3 sequence reads: CASSTPAPGSTDTQYF. The CDR3 DNA is TGTGCCAGTAGTACTCCAGCCCCCGGGTCCACAGATACGCAGTATTTT.

The chain recombines TRBV5-1 with TRBJ1-2, with TRBD1 matching 8 bases. Germline assignment: CDR1 SGHRS and CDR2 YFSETQ. V shed 4 bases and J 7 bases; nucleotides not matched to a gene: 12. The length of the CDR3 is 15 residues. The CDR3 coding sequence is TGCGCCAGCAGCCCGGAGTGGCAGGGGGCTTTTGGCTACACCTTC. Translated: CASSPEWQGAFGYTF. Full variable domain (outside the CDR3, taken from reference TRBV5-1 and TRBJ1-2): KAGVTQTPRYLIKTRGQQVTLSCSPISGHRSVSWYQQTPGQGLQFLFEYFSETQRNKGNFPGRFSGRQFSNSRSEMNVSTLELGDSALYLCASSPEWQGAFGYTFGSGTRLTVV.

V gene TRBV5-1 combines with J gene TRBJ2-1, with D possibly being TRBD1 (6 bases). CDR3 length: 14 residues. CDR1 and CDR2 from the germline V gene are SGHRS and YFSETQ. Trimming removed 6 bases at V and 3 bases at J, with 13 bases between. DNA for the CDR3: TGCGCCAGCAAGGGACACCCTTACTACAATGAGCAGTTCTTC. Protein product: CASKGHPYYNEQFF.

J is TRBJ2-7 and V is TRBV29-1; D tentatively reads TRBD1 or TRBD2 (5 bases each). Germline CDR1 SQVTM, CDR2 ANQGSEA. V was pared by 6 bases and J by 3 bases, with 18 bases between. This CDR3 spans 14 amino acids. The CDR3 DNA sequence: TGCAGCGTCCTTCTGGGGGTAGGGGACTACGAGCAGTACTTC. Its translation is CSVLLGVGDYEQYF.

The chain uses TRBV10-2 and TRBJ2-3, with 9 bases lining up with TRBD1. The CDR3 sequence is 16 residues long. Germline trimming cut 7 bases from V and 3 bases from J; bases unmatched to any gene: 11. CDR1 is WSHSY, CDR2 SAAADI, per germline. The CDR3 is CASTHRGRNPTDTQYF. Here the CDR3 DNA reads TGCGCCAGCACACACAGGGGGCGCAATCCGACAGATACGCAGTATTTT.

This clone was counted a few times. This rearrangement joins TRBV28 to TRBJ2-7; the match to TRBD1 covers 7 bases. CDR1 is MDHEN and CDR2 is SYDVKM in the germline V gene. This CDR3 has 14 amino acids. Trimming took 5 bases from V and 0 from J; bases not matched to a gene: 4. The chain's CDR3 is CASSQRQGSYEQYF. The CDR3 coding sequence is TGTGCCAGCAGTCAAAGACAGGGCTCCTACGAGCAGTACTTC.

V is TRBV2 and J is TRBJ1-4, with D uncertain. This CDR3 comprises 13 residues. Germline assignment: CDR1 SNHLY and CDR2 FYNNEI. The ends were cut back, 11 bases at V and 4 bases at J, with 14 bases in the middle. This CDR3 reads CAYADRRNEKLFF. The CDR3 region has the DNA TGTGCCTATGCGGACCGCCGTAATGAAAAACTGTTTTTT. Combining the CDR3 with reference TRBV2 and TRBJ1-4 gives the whole variable domain EPEVTQTPSHQVTQMGQEVILRCVPISNHLYFYWYRQILGQKVEFLVSFYNNEISEKSEIFDDQFSVERPDGSNFTLKIRSTKLEDSAMYFCAYADRRNEKLFFGSGTQLSVL.

The genes are TRBV18 and TRBJ2-1; 13 bases align to TRBD2. The CDR3 totals 16 residues. Germline assignment: CDR1 KGHSH and CDR2 LQKENI. Trimming took 6 bases from V and 7 from J; bases not matched to a gene: 9. The CDR3 DNA reads as TGTGCCAGCTCCCCCCCACTAGCGGGAGGGCCTAATGAGCAGTTCTTC. It specifies CASSPPLAGGPNEQFF. The full variable domain, its missing parts supplied by reference TRBV18 and TRBJ2-1, is NAGVMQNPRHLVRRRGQEARLRCSPMKGHSHVYWYRQLPEEGLKFMVYLQKENIIDESGMPKERFSAEFPKEGPSILRIQQVVRGDSAAYFCASSPPLAGGPNEQFFGPGTRLTVL.

This clone has only a few counts. V usage is TRBV5-1 and J usage is TRBJ2-7; D is perhaps TRBD1 or TRBD2 (5 bases each). The germline V and J ends were trimmed by 7 bases and 4 bases, with 18 bases remaining between them. The CDR3 length is 14 residues. CDR1 is SGHRS, CDR2 YFSETQ, per germline. The CDR3 bases are TGCGCCAGCGGACCGGGAACAGGATCATACGAGCAGTACTTC. Translated: CASGPGTGSYEQYF. The full variable domain, with the rest looked up from reference TRBV5-1 and TRBJ2-7, is KAGVTQTPRYLIKTRGQQVTLSCSPISGHRSVSWYQQTPGQGLQFLFEYFSETQRNKGNFPGRFSGRQFSNSRSEMNVSTLELGDSALYLCASGPGTGSYEQYFGPGTRLTVT.

V is TRBV10-2 and J is TRBJ1-4; 7 bases agree with TRBD1. The germline V gene has CDR1 WSHSY and CDR2 SAAADI. This CDR3 is built from 16 residues. The trim removed 6 bases at V and 4 bases at J, leaving 11 bases unmatched. The CDR3 reads CASRARPGQINEKLFF. The CDR3, as DNA: TGCGCCAGCAGAGCCCGCCCGGGACAGATTAATGAAAAACTGTTTTTT.

This sequence joins TRBV9 and TRBJ2-1; no clear D gene. The CDR3 spans 14 residues. Looked up from germline, CDR1 is SGDLS and CDR2 is YYNGEE. The V gene lost 0 bases and the J gene lost 8 bases, with 12 bases spanning the gap. The CDR3 loop reads CASSVATSSDEQFF. The CDR3 DNA is TGTGCCAGCAGCGTAGCTACCAGCAGCGATGAGCAGTTCTTC.

This clone has just one count. The rearrangement uses TRBV7-9 and TRBJ2-7, with D possibly matching TRBD1 (6 bases). Trimming cost V 5 bases and J 5 bases, with 16 bases left between them. The CDR3 is 14 residues long. Germline V gene data show CDR1 as SEHNR and CDR2 as FQNEAQ (reference sequence). CDR3 sequence reads: CASSHTGTHHEQYF. As DNA, the CDR3 is TGTGCCAGCAGCCACACCGGGACACACCACGAGCAGTACTTC. The whole variable domain, remainder taken from reference TRBV7-9 and TRBJ2-7, is DTGVSQNPRHKITKRGQNVTFRCDPISEHNRLYWYRQTLGQGPEFLTYFQNEAQLEKSRLLSDRFSAERPKGSFSTLEIQRTEQGDSAMYLCASSHTGTHHEQYFGPGTRLTVT.

This clone was seen once. V is TRBV11-2 and J is TRBJ2-7; the D gene is possibly TRBD1 (6 bases). V was clipped by 5 bases and J by 2 bases, with 19 bases between them. Germline CDR1 is SGHAT and CDR2 is FQNNGV. The CDR3 is 16 amino acids. The CDR3 nucleotides read TGTGCCAGCAGCCCCTCCCCCAGGACAGTCCCCTACGAGCAGTACTTC. Translating it yields CASSPSPRTVPYEQYF.

The J gene is TRBJ2-1, the V gene TRBV7-2, with TRBD2 matching over 14 bases. Germline V CDR1 and CDR2: SGHTA, FQGNSA. V lost 5 bases and J lost 5; bases outside the gene matches: 8. This CDR3 spans 17 amino acids. CDR3 region: CASSPPGLAGVNNEQFF. DNA of the CDR3: TGTGCCAGCAGCCCCCCGGGACTAGCGGGAGTCAACAATGAGCAGTTCTTC. Drawing the rest from reference TRBV7-2 and TRBJ2-1, the complete variable domain is GAGVSQSPSNKVTEKGKDVELRCDPISGHTALYWYRQSLGQGLEFLIYFQGNSAPDKSGLPSDRFSAERTGGSVSTLTIQRTQQEDSAVYLCASSPPGLAGVNNEQFFGPGTRLTVL.

This clone was recorded a few times. Different DNA sequences within this sample yield the same CDR3. The CDR3, as DNA: TGCAGTGCTAGGAGGGAATACGAGCAGTACTTC. Encoded protein: CSARREYEQYF. The J gene is TRBJ2-7, the V gene TRBV20-1; a weak D match, TRBD2 (5 bases). The germline V gene encodes CDR1 DFQATT and CDR2 SNEGSKA (reference sequence). The CDR3 is 11 amino acids. V shed 3 bases and J shed 4 bases, with 7 bases lying between them.

This rearrangement joins TRBV29-1 to TRBJ2-5, with 7 bases aligning to TRBD1. With 7 bases clipped from V and 7 bases from J, the junction kept 9 bases outside the gene matches. Germline V lookup: CDR1 SQVTM, CDR2 ANQGSEA. This CDR3 is built from 12 residues. The CDR3 nucleotides read TGCAGCGGAACAGGGGACGGAGGGACCCAGTACTTC. This encodes CSGTGDGGTQYF.

V gene TRBV7-2 combines with J gene TRBJ2-7, with TRBD1 matching over 7 bases. Germline V gene sequence: CDR1 SGHTA, CDR2 FQGNSA. The J segment lost 10 bases and the V segment lost 3 bases, leaving 6 bases of the junction unmatched. This CDR3 region has 12 residues. The CDR3 is CASSFPGTAQYF. The CDR3 coding sequence is TGTGCCAGCAGCTTCCCAGGGACAGCTCAGTACTTC.